A selection of T cell receptor beta chains follows, all from one sample in a study of blood T cell repertoires in COVID-19. The method was immunoSEQ multiplex PCR; TCRdb's version includes in-frame clones alone and lacks a portion of them. The table includes 84,000 or so clones, about four fifths detected once. The sample was peripheral blood. The receptors shown here come from a man between 70 and 80 years old with COVID-19, enrolled during active disease. Each CDR3 is given without its conserved first and last residue.

TRBJ2-7 TRBV5-4 ASSARTSGRVYEQY
TRBJ1-2 TRBV5-4 ASSFGAGTKNYGYT
TRBJ1-1 TRBV27 ASSSFNRGPRDTEAF
TRBJ2-7 TRBV11-3 ASSLAGYIEQY
TRBJ2-7 TRBV7-9 ASSLVNRGEQY
TRBJ2-1 TRBV6-1 ASSRGQGSTHEQF
TRBJ2-1 TRBV11-2 ASSLVAGVWNEQF
TRBJ2-2 TRBV7-8 ASSPRRAGANTGELF
TRBJ2-2 TRBV19 ASSSWGQTGELF
TRBJ2-1 TRBV12-5 ASGGLNPFEQF
TRBJ1-3 TRBV10-3 AIKGTGDGNTIY
TRBJ1-6 TRBV7-2 ASSPQGARNNSPLH
TRBJ2-3 TRBV27 ASTNGGAVSTDTQY
TRBJ2-1 TRBV11-2 ASSVTSGSYNEQF
TRBJ1-5 TRBV19 ASSTLDRADQPQH
TRBJ2-1 TRBV4-3 ASSAGASGSLKDEQF
TRBJ2-7 TRBV6-5 ASSTEYYEQY
TRBJ2-7 TRBV11-3 ASSPVKGRGGSYEQY
TRBJ1-1 TRBV6-5 ATQGNTEAF
TRBJ1-1 TRBV18 ASSPLDTGEAF
TRBJ2-5 TRBV11-3 ASSLVEAQY
TRBJ2-3 TRBV27 ASSFSGSDTDTQY
TRBJ1-1 TRBV6-5 ASSYVGTGVNTEAF
TRBJ1-5 TRBV28 ASSSYQLVQDQPQH
TRBJ2-7 TRBV6-6 ASSYSGQGAGEQY
TRBJ2-2 TRBV5-4 ASSTVDTGELF
TRBJ1-1 TRBV4-2 ASSQGQANTEAF
TRBJ1-4 TRBV4-3 ASSQDLRENEKLF
TRBJ1-1 TRBV14 ASSWGGVAF
TRBJ2-3 TRBV19 ASSIRLLAGGADTQY
TRBJ1-2 TRBV28 ASSFFRQGAYYGYT
TRBJ2-7 TRBV9 ASSPRKDRAGEQY
TRBJ1-4 TRBV18 ASSTRLAATNEKLF
TRBJ2-2 TRBV18 ASSPRRDRNTGELF
TRBJ2-1 TRBV10-2 ASLSRESSYNEQF
TRBJ1-1 TRBV5-5 ASSLAGTGNTEAF
TRBJ2-1 TRBV5-1 ASSLQGDNEQF
TRBJ2-7 TRBV6-5 ASSRDRDRHEQY
TRBJ2-1 TRBV18 ASSLGLAEQF
TRBJ1-1 TRBV11-3 ASSLSYLTEAF
TRBJ1-5 TRBV19 ASNHRGFEQPQH
TRBJ1-3 TRBV15 ATSREGRTIY
TRBJ2-7 TRBV19 ASSPGLARLSYEQY
TRBJ2-7 TRBV19 ATLPGQGDEQY
TRBJ2-1 TRBV7-3 ASSSTSGGNEQF
TRBJ1-3 TRBV19 ASSFVRNTIY
TRBJ1-2 TRBV3-1/TRBV3-2 ASSQDRDNLFGDGYT